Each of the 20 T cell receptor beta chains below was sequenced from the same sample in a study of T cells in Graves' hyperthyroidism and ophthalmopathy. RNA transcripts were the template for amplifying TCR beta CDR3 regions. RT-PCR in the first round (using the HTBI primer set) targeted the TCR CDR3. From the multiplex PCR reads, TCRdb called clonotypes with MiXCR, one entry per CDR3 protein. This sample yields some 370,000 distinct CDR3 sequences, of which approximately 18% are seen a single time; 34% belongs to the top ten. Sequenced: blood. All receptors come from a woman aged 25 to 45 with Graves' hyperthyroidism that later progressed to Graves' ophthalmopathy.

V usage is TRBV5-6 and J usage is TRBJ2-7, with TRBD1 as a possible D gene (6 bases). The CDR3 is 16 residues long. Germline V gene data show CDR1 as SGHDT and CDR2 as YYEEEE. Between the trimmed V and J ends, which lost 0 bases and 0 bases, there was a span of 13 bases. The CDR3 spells CASSLVGAGLSYEQYF. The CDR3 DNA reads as TGTGCCAGCAGCTTGGTGGGGGCCGGCCTCTCCTACGAGCAGTACTTC.

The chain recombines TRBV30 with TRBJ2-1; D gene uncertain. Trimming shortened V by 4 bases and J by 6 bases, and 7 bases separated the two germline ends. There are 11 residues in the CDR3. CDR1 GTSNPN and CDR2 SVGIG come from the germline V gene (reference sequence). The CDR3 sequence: CAWKKVNEQFF. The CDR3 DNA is TGTGCCTGGAAAAAAGTCAATGAGCAGTTCTTC.

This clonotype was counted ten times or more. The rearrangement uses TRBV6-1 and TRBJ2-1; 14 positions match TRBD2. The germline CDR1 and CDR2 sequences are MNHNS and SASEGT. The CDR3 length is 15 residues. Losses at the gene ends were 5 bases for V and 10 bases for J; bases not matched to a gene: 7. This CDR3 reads CASSKGTSGGEEQFF. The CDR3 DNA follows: TGTGCCAGCAGTAAAGGGACTAGCGGGGGTGAGGAGCAGTTCTTC.

The CDR3 DNA is TGTGCCAGCACCGAACGACTAGCGGGGAGCACAGATACGCAGTATTTT. It translates to CASTERLAGSTDTQYF. The chain carries TRBV28 and TRBJ2-3; 11 bases are shared with TRBD2. V was clipped by 7 bases and J by 0 bases; unmatched bases: 6. Germline-derived CDR1 and CDR2 are MDHEN and SYDVKM. This CDR3 is built from 16 residues.

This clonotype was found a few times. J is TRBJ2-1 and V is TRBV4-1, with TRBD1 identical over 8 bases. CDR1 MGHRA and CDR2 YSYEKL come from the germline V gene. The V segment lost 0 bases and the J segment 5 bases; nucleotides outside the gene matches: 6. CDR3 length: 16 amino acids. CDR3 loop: CASSQDVGQGDNEQFF. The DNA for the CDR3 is TGCGCCAGCAGCCAAGACGTAGGACAGGGTGACAATGAGCAGTTCTTC.

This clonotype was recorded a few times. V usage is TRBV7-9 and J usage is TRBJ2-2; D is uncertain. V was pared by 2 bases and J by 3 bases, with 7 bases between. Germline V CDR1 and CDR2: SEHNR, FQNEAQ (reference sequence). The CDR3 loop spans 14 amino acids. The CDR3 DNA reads TGTGCCAGCAGCTTACAGATATACACCGGGGAGCTGTTTTTT. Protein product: CASSLQIYTGELFF.

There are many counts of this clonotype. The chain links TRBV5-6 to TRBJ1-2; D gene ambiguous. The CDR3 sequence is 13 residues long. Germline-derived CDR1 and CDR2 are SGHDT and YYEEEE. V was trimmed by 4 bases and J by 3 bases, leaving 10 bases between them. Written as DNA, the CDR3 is TGTGCCAGCAGCCTTCCCAGAGACTATGGCTACACCTTC. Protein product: CASSLPRDYGYTF.

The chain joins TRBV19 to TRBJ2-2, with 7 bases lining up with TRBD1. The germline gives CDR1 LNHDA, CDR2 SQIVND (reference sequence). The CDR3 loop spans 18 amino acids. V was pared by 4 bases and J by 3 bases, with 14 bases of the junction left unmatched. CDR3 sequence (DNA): TGTGCCAGTAGTACTCAGGGGGTGTTGGCCGGGTACACCGGGGAGCTGTTTTTT. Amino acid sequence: CASSTQGVLAGYTGELFF.

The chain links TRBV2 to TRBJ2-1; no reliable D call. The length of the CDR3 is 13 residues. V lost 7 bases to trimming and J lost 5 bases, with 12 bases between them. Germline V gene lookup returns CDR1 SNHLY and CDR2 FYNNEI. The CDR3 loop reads CASTKLRNNEQFF. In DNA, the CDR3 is TGTGCCAGCACGAAGTTGCGGAACAATGAGCAGTTCTTC. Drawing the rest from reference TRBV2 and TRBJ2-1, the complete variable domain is EPEVTQTPSHQVTQMGQEVILRCVPISNHLYFYWYRQILGQKVEFLVSFYNNEISEKSEIFDDQFSVERPDGSNFTLKIRSTKLEDSAMYFCASTKLRNNEQFFGPGTRLTVL.

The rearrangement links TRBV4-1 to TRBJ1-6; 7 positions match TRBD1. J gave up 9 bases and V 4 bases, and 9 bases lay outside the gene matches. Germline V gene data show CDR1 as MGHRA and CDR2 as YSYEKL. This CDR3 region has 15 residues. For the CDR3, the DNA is TGCGCCAGCAGCCCAGGGACAGCGGGCGGTTCACCCCTCCACTTT. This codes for CASSPGTAGGSPLHF.

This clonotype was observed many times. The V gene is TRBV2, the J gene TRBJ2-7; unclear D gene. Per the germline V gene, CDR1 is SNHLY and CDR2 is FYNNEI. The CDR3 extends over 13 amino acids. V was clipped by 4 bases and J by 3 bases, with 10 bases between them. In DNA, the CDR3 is TGTGCCAGCAGTGTGGCTCATCGCTACGAGCAGTACTTC. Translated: CASSVAHRYEQYF.

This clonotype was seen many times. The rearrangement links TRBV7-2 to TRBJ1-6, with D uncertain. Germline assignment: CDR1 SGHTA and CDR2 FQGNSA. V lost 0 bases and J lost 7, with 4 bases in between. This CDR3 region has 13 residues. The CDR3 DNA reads TGTGCCAGCAGCTTAGCCGGGAATTCACCCCTCCACTTT. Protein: CASSLAGNSPLHF.

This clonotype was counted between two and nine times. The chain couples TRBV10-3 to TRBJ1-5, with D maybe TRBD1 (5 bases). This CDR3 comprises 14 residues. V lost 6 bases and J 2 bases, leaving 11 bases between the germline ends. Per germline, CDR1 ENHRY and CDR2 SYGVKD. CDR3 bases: TGTGCCATCAGAGGGGACCTGGGCAATCAGCCCCAGCATTTT. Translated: CAIRGDLGNQPQHF.

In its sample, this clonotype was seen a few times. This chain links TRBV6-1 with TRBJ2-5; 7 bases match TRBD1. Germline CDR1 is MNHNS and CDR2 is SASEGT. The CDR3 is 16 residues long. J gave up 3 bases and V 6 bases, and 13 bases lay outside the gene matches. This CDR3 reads CASSSPLPGQKETQYF. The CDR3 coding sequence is TGTGCCAGCAGCTCCCCCCTCCCGGGACAGAAAGAGACCCAGTACTTC.

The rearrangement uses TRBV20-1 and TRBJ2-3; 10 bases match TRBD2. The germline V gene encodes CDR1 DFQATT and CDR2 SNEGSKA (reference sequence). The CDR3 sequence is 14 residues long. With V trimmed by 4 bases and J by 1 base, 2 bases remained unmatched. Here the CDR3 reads CSATLAGGTDTQYF. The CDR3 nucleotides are TGCAGTGCTACGCTAGCGGGGGGCACAGATACGCAGTATTTT.

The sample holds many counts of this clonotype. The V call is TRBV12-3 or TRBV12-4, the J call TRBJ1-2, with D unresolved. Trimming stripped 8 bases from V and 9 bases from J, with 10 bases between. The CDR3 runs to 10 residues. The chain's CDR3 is CASGWSSYTF. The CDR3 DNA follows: TGTGCCAGCGGCTGGAGTAGCTACACCTTC.

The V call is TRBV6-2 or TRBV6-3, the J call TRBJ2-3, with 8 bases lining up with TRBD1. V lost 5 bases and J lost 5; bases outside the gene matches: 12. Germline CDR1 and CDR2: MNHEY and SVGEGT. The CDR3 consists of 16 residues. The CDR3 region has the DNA TGTGCCAGCAGTCAAACCGGGACAGGTTACAAAGATACGCAGTATTTT. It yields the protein CASSQTGTGYKDTQYF.

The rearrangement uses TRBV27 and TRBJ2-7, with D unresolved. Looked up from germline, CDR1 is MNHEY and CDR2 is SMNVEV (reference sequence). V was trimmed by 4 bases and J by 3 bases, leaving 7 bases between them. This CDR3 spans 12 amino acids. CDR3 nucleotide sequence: TGTGCCAGCAGTTCGCTTCACTACGAGCAGTACTTC. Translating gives CASSSLHYEQYF.

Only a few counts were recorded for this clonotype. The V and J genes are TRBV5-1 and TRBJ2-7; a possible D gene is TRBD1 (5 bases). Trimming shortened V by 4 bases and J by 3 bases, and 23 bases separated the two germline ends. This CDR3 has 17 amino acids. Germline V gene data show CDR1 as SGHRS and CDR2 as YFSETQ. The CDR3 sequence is CASSLSTGKIKVYEQYF. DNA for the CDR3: TGCGCCAGCAGCCTCTCTACAGGAAAGATTAAGGTCTACGAGCAGTACTTC.

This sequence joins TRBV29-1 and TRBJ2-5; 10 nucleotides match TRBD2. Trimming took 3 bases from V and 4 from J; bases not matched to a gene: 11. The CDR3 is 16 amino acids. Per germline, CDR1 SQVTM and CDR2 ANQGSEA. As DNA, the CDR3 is TGCAGCGTTGACGACTTCGGTCTAGCGGGGGCAGAGACCCAGTACTTC. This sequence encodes CSVDDFGLAGAETQYF.